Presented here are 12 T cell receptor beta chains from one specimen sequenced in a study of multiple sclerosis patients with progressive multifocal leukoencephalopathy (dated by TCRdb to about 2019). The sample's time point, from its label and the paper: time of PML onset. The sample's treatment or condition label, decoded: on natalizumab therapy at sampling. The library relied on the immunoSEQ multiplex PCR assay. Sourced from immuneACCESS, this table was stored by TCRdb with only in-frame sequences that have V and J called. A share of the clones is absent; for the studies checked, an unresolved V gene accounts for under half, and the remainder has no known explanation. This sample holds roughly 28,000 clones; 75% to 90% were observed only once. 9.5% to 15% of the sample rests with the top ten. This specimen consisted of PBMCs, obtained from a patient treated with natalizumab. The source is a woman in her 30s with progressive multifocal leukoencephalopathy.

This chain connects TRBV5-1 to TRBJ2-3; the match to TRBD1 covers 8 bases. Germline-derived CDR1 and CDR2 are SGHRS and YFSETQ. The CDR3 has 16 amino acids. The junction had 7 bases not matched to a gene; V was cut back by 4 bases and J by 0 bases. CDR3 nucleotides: TGCGCCAGCAGCCCGGGACGGACAGGGAGCACAGATACGCAGTATTTT. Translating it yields CASSPGRTGSTDTQYF. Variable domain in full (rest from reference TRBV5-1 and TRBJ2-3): KAGVTQTPRYLIKTRGQQVTLSCSPISGHRSVSWYQQTPGQGLQFLFEYFSETQRNKGNFPGRFSGRQFSNSRSEMNVSTLELGDSALYLCASSPGRTGSTDTQYFGPGTRLTVL.

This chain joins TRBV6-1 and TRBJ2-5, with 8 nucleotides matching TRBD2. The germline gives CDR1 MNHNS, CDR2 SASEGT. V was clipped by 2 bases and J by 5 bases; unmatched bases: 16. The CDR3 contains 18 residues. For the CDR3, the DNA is TGTGCCAGCAGTGAAAGGGCTAGCGGGCGGACGTTGGGGGAGACCCAGTACTTC. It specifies CASSERASGRTLGETQYF.

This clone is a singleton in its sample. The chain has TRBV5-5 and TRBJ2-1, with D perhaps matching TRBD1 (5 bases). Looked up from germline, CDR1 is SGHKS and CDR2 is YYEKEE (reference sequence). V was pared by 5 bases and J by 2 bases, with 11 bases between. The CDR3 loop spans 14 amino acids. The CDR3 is CASRQDNAYNEQFF. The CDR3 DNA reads TGTGCCAGCAGACAGGACAATGCCTACAATGAGCAGTTCTTC.

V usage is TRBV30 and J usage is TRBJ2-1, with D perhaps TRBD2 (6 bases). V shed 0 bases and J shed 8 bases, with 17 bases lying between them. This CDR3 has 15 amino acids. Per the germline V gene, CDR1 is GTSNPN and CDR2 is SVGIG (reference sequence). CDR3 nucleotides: TGTGCCTGGAGTGTAAGGCGGGAACAGCCGCATGAGCAGTTCTTC. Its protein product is CAWSVRREQPHEQFF.

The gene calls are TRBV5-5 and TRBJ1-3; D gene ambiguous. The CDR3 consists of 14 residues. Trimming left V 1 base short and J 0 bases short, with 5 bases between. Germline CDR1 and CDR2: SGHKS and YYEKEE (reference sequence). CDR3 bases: TGTGCCAGCAGCTTGTACCCCTCTGGAAACACCATATATTTT. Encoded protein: CASSLYPSGNTIYF.

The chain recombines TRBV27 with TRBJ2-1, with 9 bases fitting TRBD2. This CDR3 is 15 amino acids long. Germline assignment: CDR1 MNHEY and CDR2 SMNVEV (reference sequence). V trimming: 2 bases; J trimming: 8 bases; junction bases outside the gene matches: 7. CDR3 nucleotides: TGTGCCAGCAGTTTAGCCTTAGCGGGAGTCGATGAGCAGTTCTTC. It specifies CASSLALAGVDEQFF.

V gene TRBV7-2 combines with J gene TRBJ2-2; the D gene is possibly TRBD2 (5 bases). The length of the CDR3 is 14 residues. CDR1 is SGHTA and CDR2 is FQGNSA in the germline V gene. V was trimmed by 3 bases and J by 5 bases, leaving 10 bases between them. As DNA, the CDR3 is TGTGCCAGCAGCTTGGCCGGACTTACCGGGGAGCTGTTTTTT. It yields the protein CASSLAGLTGELFF.

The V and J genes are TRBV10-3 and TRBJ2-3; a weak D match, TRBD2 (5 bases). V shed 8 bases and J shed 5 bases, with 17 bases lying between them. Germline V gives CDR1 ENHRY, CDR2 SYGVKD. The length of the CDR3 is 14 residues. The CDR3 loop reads CAIRGDDGKDTQYF. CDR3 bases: TGTGCCATCCGGGGAGACGATGGGAAAGATACGCAGTATTTT.

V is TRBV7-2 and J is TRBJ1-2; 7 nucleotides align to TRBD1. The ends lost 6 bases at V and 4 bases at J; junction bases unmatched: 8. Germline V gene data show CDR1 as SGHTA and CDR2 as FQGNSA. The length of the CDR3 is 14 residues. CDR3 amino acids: CASSQTGQFYGYTF. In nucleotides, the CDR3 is TGTGCCAGCAGTCAGACAGGGCAGTTCTATGGCTACACCTTC.

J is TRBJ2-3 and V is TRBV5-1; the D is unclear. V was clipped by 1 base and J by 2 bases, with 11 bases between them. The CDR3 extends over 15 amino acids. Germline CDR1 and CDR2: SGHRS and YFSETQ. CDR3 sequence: CASSLLAPHTDTQYF. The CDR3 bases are TGCGCCAGCAGCTTGTTGGCCCCGCACACAGATACGCAGTATTTT.

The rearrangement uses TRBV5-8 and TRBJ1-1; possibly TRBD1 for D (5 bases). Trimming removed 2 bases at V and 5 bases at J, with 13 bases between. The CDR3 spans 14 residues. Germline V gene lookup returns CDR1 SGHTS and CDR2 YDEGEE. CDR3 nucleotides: TGTGCCAGCAGCTTAAGGGGCCCGGGGACTGAAGCTTTCTTT. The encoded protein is CASSLRGPGTEAFF.

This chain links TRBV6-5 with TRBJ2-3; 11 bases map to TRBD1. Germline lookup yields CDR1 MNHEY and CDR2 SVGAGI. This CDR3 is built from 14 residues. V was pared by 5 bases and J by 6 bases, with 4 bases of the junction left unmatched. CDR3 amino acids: CASSVGQGADTQYF. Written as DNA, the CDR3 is TGTGCCAGCAGTGTCGGACAGGGGGCCGATACGCAGTATTTT.